This T cell receptor gamma chain comes out of a study of Vδ1+ human thymocytes. Study-level results: Despite high sort purity, about 20% of thymic T cell receptor delta sequences were Vdelta2. In the thymus, TRG and TRD repertoires looked highly polyclonal with Gaussian CDR3 lengths.

This CDR3 is 13 amino acids long. Germline values: CDR1 EGSTGY, CDR2 YDSYTSSV. Losses at the gene ends were 0 bases for V and 12 bases for J; bases not matched to a gene: 11. The sorted cells were CD3+ Vdelta1+ Vdelta2- thymocytes from alphabeta-depleted thymus. Sequences come from RNA converted to cDNA by reverse transcription. Multiplex PCR used pooled V-gene forward primers and a constant-region reverse primer to amplify CDR3s. TCRdb redid clone calling on the multiplex PCR reads using CATT. The table has some 22,000 gamma-chain clones, roughly 13% seen once. This clone came up a few times. Its specificity is unknown.

The sequence derives from a child under two years old who had congenital heart surgery. The rearrangement uses TRGV4 and TRGJ1 or TRGJ2. The specimen was Vdelta1+ gamma-delta thymocytes from the thymus. The subset here: FACS-sorted CD3+ TCRalphabeta- TCRVdelta1+ TCRVdelta2- thymocytes. CDR3 region: CATWDGLLIRKLF. CDR3 bases: TGTGCCACCTGGGATGGGCTTTTGATTAGGAAACTCTTT.